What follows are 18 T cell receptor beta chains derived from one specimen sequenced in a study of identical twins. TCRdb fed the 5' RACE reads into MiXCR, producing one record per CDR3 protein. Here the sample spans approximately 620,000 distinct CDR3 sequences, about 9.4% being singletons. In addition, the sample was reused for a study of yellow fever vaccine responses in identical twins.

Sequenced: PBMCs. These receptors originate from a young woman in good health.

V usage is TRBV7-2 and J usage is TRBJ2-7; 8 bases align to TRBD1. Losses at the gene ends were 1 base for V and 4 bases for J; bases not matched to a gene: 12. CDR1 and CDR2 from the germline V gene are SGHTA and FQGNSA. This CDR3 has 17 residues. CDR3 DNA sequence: TGTGCCAGCAGCTTAGGGACAGGGATGCGACAGGGGTACGAGCAGTACTTC. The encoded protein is CASSLGTGMRQGYEQYF.

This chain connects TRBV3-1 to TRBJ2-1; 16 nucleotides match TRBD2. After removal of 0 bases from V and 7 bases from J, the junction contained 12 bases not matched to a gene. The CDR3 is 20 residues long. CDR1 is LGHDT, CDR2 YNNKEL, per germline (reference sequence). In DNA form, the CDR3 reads TGTGCCAGCAGCCAAGATCCGGGACTAGCGGGGGGGCCGGGGATGAATGAGCAGTTCTTC. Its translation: CASSQDPGLAGGPGMNEQFF.

Here the CDR3 DNA reads TGTGCCAGCAGCCAAGCGGGACACCTCTATGGCTACACCTTC. The encoded protein is CASSQAGHLYGYTF. The gene calls are TRBV14 and TRBJ1-2, with D possibly TRBD1 on 6 matching bases. V lost 1 base and J 4 bases, leaving 10 bases between the germline ends. CDR3 size: 14 residues. Per germline, CDR1 SGHDN and CDR2 FVKESK.

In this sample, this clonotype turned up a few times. CDR3 sequence reads: CASSEREKQFF. The CDR3 nucleotides read TGTGCCAGCAGTGAAAGGGAGAAGCAGTTCTTC. The chain combines TRBV2 with TRBJ2-1; D might be TRBD2 (5 bases). The V end was cut by 2 bases, the J end by 11 bases, with 7 bases between. Per germline, CDR1 SNHLY and CDR2 FYNNEI. The CDR3 sequence is 11 residues long.

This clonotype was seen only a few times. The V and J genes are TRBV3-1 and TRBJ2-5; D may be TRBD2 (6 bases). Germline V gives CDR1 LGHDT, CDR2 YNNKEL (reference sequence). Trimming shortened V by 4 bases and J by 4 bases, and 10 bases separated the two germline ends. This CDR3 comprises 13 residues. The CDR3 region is CASSPTRSETQYF. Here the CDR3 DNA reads TGTGCCAGCAGCCCGACTAGGTCAGAGACCCAGTACTTC.

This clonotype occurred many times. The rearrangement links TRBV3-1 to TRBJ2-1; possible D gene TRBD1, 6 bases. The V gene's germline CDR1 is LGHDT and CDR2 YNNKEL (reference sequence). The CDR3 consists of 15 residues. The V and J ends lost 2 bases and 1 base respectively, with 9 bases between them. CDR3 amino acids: CASSQLGASYNEQFF. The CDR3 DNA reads TGTGCCAGCAGCCAATTGGGGGCATCCTACAATGAGCAGTTCTTC.

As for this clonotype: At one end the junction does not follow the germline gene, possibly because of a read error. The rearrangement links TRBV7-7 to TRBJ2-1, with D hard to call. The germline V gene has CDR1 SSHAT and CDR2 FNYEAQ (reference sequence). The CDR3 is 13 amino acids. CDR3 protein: CASSLEPSWEQFF. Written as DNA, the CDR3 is TGTGCTAGCAGCTTAGAGCCCTCCTGGGAGCAGTTCTTC.

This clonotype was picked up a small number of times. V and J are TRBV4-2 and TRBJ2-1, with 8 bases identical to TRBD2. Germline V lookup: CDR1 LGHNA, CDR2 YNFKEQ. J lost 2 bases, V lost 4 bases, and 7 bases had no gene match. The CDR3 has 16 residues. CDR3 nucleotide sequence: TGTGCCAGCAGCCGAAAACTAGCGGCACCCTACAATGAGCAGTTCTTC. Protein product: CASSRKLAAPYNEQFF.

In nucleotides, the CDR3 is TGTGCCAGCAGTTACATGGGGGGGAACTACGAGCAGTACTTC. It yields the protein CASSYMGGNYEQYF. The chain couples TRBV6-5 to TRBJ2-7; 7 bases are a match to TRBD2. J was trimmed by 3 bases and V by 2 bases; bases with no gene match: 4. The CDR3 has 14 residues. Germline-derived CDR1 and CDR2 are MNHEY and SVGAGI.

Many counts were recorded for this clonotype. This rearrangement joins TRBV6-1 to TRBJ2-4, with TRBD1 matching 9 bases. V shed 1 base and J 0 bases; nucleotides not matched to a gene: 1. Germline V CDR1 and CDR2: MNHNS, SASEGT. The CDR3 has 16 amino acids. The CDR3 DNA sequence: TGTGCCAGCAGTGAAGTGGGACAGGGAGCCAAAAACATTCAGTACTTC. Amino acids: CASSEVGQGAKNIQYF.

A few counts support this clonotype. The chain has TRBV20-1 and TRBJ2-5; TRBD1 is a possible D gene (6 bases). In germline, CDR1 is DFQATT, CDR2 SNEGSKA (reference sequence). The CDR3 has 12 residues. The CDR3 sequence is CSPWDTSRFQYF. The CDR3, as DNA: TGCAGCCCCTGGGACACGTCGAGGTTCCAGTACTTC.

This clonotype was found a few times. Here the CDR3 DNA reads TGCAGCGTTGAAGGCGAGGAGGGGTCAAGCTCCTACAATGAGCAGTTCTTC. The encoded protein is CSVEGEEGSSSYNEQFF. V and J are TRBV29-1 and TRBJ2-1; TRBD2 might be the D (6 bases). The V gene's germline CDR1 is SQVTM and CDR2 ANQGSEA. The CDR3 is made up of 17 amino acids. V lost 1 base to trimming and J lost 0 bases, with 16 bases between them.

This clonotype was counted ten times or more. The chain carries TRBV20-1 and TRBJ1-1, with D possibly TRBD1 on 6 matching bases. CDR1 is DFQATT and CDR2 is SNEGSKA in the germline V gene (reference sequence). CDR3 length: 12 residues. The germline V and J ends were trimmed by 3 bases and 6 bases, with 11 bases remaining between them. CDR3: CSASHRVAEAFF. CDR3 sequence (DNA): TGCAGTGCTAGCCACAGGGTTGCTGAAGCTTTCTTT.

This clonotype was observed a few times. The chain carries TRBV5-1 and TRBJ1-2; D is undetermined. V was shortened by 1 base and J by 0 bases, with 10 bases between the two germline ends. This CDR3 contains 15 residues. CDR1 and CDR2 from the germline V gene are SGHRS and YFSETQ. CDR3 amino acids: CASSLTADSNYGYTF. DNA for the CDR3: TGCGCCAGCAGCTTGACGGCAGACTCTAACTATGGCTACACCTTC.

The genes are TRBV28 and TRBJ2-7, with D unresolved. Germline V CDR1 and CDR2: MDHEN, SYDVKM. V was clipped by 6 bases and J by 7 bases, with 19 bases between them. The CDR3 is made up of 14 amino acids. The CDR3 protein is CASSSQELRKEQYF. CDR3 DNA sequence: TGTGCCAGCAGCTCCCAGGAGTTACGTAAGGAGCAGTACTTC.

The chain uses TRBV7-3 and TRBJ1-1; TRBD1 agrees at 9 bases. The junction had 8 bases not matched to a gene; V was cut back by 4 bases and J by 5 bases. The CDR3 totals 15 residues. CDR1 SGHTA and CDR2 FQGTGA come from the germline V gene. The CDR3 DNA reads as TGTGCCAGCAGCTCCCGGGGACAGGGAGAAACTGAAGCTTTCTTT. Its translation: CASSSRGQGETEAFF.

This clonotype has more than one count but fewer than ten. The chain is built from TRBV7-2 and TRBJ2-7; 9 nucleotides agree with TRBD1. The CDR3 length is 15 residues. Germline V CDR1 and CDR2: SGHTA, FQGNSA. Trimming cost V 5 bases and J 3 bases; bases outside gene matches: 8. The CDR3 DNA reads TGTGCCAGCAGCCGACTTAGGACAGGGGACTACGAGCAGTACTTC. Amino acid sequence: CASSRLRTGDYEQYF.

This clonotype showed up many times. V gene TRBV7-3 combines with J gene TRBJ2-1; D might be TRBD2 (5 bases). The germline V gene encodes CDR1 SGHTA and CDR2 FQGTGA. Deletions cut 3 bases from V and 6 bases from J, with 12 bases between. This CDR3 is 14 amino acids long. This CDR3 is CASSFPGSPNEQFF. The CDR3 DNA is TGTGCCAGCAGCTTCCCGGGGTCGCCCAATGAGCAGTTCTTC.